The clone carrying this T cell receptor beta chain was seen more than once but under ten times. Antigen unknown. The data were obtained in a study of OX40 agonist ivuxolimab in advanced cancers. Overall study: Subjects had a mean age of about 61 years, with a range of about 23 to 85; almost 85% were male. Study outcomes and limitations: Clonal expansion in partial responders at 0.1-3.0 mg/kg ranked among the lowest.

TCRdb's copy holds only in-frame clones and misses some; the assay was immunoSEQ multiplex PCR. The sample carries 80,000 or so clones, around 87% recorded once. The germline V and J ends were trimmed by 10 bases and 7 bases, with 17 bases remaining between them. This CDR3 spans 13 amino acids. The germline V gene encodes CDR1 SEHNR and CDR2 FQNEAQ (reference sequence). The sequence came from an adult with an advanced solid tumor such as melanoma, head and neck, liver or kidney cancer. Here the sequenced sample was CD4+ or CD8+ T cells sorted from blood, taken in a trial of the OX40 agonist ivuxolimab. The J gene is TRBJ2-1, the V gene TRBV7-9; D call uncertain. CDR3 DNA sequence: TGTGCCACCTCCGGCATAATTGCAAATGAGCAGTTCTTC. Translated, it gives CATSGIIANEQFF.